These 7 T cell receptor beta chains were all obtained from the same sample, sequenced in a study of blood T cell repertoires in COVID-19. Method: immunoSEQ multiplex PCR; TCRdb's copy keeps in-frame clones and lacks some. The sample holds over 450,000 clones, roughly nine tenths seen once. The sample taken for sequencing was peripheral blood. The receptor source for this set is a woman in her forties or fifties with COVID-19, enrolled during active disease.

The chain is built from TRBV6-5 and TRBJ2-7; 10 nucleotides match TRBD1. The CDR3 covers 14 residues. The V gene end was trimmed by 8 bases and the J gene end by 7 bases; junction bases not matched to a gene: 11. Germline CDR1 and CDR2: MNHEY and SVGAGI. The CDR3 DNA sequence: TGTGCCAGCTCGGGGGGGACAGGGGACGGGGAGCAGTACTTC. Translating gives CASSGGTGDGEQYF.

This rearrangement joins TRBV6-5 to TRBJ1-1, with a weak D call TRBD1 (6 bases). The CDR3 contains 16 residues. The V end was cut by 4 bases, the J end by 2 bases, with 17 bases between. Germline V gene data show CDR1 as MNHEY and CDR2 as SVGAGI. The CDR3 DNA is TGTGCCAGCAGTTCCCCCGCGACAGGTAGCAACACTGAAGCTTTCTTT. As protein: CASSSPATGSNTEAFF.

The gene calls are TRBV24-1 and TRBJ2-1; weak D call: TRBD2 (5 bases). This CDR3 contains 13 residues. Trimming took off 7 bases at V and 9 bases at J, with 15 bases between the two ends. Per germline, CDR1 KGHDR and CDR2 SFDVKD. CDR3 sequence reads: CATSRGRESEQFF. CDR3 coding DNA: TGTGCCACCAGCCGGGGTAGAGAGAGTGAGCAGTTCTTC.

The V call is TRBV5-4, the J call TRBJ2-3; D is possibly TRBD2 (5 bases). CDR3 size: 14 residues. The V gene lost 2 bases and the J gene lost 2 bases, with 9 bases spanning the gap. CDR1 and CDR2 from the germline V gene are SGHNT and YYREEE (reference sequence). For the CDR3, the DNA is TGTGCCAGCAGCTTAGCAGCGGACACAGATACGCAGTATTTT. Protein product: CASSLAADTDTQYF.

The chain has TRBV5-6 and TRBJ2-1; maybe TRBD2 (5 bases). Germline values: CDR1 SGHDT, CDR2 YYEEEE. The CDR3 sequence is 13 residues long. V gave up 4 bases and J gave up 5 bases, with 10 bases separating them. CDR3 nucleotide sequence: TGTGCCAGCAGCGCCCCCGGGGACAATGAGCAGTTCTTC. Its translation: CASSAPGDNEQFF.

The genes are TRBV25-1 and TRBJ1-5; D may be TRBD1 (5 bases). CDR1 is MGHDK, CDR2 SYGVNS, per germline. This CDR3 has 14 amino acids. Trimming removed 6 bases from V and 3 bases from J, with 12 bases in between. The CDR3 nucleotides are TGTGCCAGCAGGGGGCAGGGTAACAATCAGCCCCAGCATTTT. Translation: CASRGQGNNQPQHF.

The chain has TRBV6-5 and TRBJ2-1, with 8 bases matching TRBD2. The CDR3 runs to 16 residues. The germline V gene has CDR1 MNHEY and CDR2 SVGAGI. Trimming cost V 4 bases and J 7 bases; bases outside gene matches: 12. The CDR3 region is CASSSTLAGSRNEQFF. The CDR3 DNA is TGTGCCAGCAGTTCGACTTTAGCGGGGTCGCGAAATGAGCAGTTCTTC.